This record concerns one T cell receptor beta chain sequence. The antigen it recognizes is unknown. Per-base qualities were not stored, and no clone one base away is much larger. Genomic DNA served as template for TCR beta VDJ combination and CDR3 sequence profiling. TCR repertoire sequencing was run on an Illumina HiSeq 2000. The study's own analysis went as follows. Repertoire assessment relied on Simpson's diversity index, CDR3 size and DJ length profiles, and TRBV/TRBJ rearrangement plots. Whichever DNA sequence was most abundant in the deep sequencing data was defined as the immunodominant clone. CDR3 amino acid sequences were checked for sharing between subjects and were compared against published repertoires and the VDJdb database. TCRdb itself trimmed the public reads at Q25 with fastp, ran MiXCR and retained productive beta chains. Here each entry gathers all rows of one CDR3 protein and keeps the most common genes and DNA. What appears here as the V and J calls and clone size reflects TCRdb's work, not the paper's. The sample table lists about 180,000 distinct CDR3 sequences, 48% of them with a count of one. The ten most abundant clones make up roughly 13% of the sample.

Patients chosen for sequencing had shown expansion of CD8+CD57+ cells by flow cytometry. Every patient had severe acquired aplastic anemia, diagnosed using the International Study of Aplastic Anemia and Agranulocytosis and Camitta criteria. Patients had received no therapy at the time of blood sampling. In the study, sorted CD4+ and CD8+ blood T cells from patients with severe aplastic anemia and from healthy subjects underwent deep sequencing of TCR repertoires. Patients were enrolled under clinicaltrials.gov protocols 00001620, 01623167, 00001397, 00071045, 00081523 and 00961064 in the USA. Ficoll-Paque density gradient centrifugation was used to isolate peripheral blood mononuclear cells. Before DNA extraction, CD4+ and CD8+ T cells were sorted with FACS or magnetic beads. The data stem from a study of CD8+CD57+ T cells in acquired aplastic anemia (dated by TCRdb to the late 2010s). The study in broad terms: Extracted DNA from sorted CD4+ and CD8+ cells averaged approximately 3.4 ug, ranging from roughly 0.2 to 30 ug. A CD8+CD57+ expansion meant a frequency higher than the mean frequency seen in healthy subjects.

Paper-wide results and their limitations: Although roughly 30 CD8+ CDR3 sequences were shared by patients and controls, these sequences appeared highly expressed in patients and within the immunodominant clones of patients. Patients and healthy controls showed no significant difference in CD8+ Simpson's diversity (P=0.060).

The junction shows trimming of 3 bases on V and 8 bases on J, and the gene matches do not reach 10 bases of it. CDR3 length: 14 amino acids, cysteine to phenylalanine. Only CDR3 DNA is held: 42 bases, read in frame from base 1. CDR1 and CDR2 were assigned from the germline V gene (reference sequence) as DFQATT and SNEGSKA. The sequence is built from TRBV20-1 and TRBJ1-2; 9 central bases correspond to TRBD1. This TCR derives from a human donor with aplastic anemia. Sample: sorted CD4+, CD8+, or CD8+CD57+ T cells (not recorded which) from PBMCs. The nucleotides read TGCAGTGCTAGGGCGGGACAGGGCAGAGACGGCTACACCTTC. The translation is CSARAGQGRDGYTF.